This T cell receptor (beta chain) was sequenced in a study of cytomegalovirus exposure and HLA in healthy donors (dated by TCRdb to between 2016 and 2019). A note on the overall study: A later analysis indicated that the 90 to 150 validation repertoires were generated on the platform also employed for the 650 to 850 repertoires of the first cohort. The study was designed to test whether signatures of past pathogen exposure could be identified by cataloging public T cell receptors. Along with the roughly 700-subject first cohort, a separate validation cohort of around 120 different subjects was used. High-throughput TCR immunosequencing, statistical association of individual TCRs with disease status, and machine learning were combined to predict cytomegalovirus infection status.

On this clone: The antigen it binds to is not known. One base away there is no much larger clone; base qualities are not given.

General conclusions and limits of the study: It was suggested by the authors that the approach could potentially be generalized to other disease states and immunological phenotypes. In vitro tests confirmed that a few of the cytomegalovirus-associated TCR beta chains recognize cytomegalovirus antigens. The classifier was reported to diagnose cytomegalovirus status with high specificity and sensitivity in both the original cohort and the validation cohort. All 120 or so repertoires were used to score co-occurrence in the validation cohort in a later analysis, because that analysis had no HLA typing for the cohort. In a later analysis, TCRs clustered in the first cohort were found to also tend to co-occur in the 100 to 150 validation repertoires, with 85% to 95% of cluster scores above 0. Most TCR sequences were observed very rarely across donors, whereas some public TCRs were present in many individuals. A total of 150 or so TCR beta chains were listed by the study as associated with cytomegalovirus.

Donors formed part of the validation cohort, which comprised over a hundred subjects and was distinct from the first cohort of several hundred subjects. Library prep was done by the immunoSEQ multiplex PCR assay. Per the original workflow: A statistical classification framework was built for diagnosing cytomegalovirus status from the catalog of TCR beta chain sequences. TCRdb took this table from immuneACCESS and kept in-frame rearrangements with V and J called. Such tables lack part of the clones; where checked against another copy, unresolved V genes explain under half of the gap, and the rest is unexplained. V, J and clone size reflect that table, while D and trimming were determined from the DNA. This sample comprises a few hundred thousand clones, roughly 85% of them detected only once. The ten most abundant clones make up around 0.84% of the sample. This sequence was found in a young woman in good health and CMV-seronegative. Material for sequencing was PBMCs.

The CDR3 sequence is CASSEDGVGTLNYGYTF. The DNA sequence follows: TGTGCCAGCAGTGAAGATGGGGTCGGGACTCTTAACTATGGCTACACCTTC. The sequence joins TRBV6-1 to TRBJ1-2; tentative D gene TRBD1, with 5 bases matching. From the germline V gene, CDR1 is MNHNS and CDR2 is SASEGT. V and J lose 1 base and 1 base, and a span of 16 bases separates them. From the cysteine up to the phenylalanine, the CDR3 has a length of 17 residues. This entry keeps only the CDR3 DNA: 51 bases, framed from base 1.